Below, 8 T cell receptor beta chains from the same sample are listed, as sequenced in a study of Tregs in tolerant kidney transplant recipients (dated 2019 in TCRdb). The sample's time point label is to be understood as: blood sample drawn before combined kidney and bone marrow transplant. Library preparation used the immunoSEQ multiplex PCR assay. Entries here come from immuneACCESS through TCRdb and include only in-frame sequences with V and J called. Some clones fail to appear in such tables; in the studies checked, an unresolved V gene covers under half of the shortfall, and the cause of the remainder is unknown. The sample contains roughly 80,000 clones, roughly 90% of them found a single time. The ten largest clonotypes hold around 0.32% of the sample. Sequencing used Tregs from blood, obtained before the transplant. Receptor source: a human donor who received a combined kidney and bone marrow transplant.

The chain combines TRBV5-5 with TRBJ1-5, with 9 bases lining up with TRBD1. Germline assignment: CDR1 SGHKS and CDR2 YYEKEE (reference sequence). This CDR3 comprises 16 residues. The J segment lost 6 bases and the V segment lost 3 bases, leaving 10 bases of the junction unmatched. In DNA, the CDR3 is TGTGCCAGCAGCTCCGGGACAGGGAGTTCGGGTCAGCCCCAGCATTTT. Encoded protein: CASSSGTGSSGQPQHF.

V usage is TRBV7-8 and J usage is TRBJ2-3, with D perhaps TRBD1 (7 bases). There are 16 residues in the CDR3. The germline gives CDR1 SGHVS, CDR2 FQNEAQ. The germline V and J ends were trimmed by 2 bases and 5 bases, with 17 bases remaining between them. The CDR3 region is CASSLSRTGGQDTQYF. The DNA for the CDR3 is TGTGCCAGCAGCTTAAGCCGGACAGGAGGGCAAGATACGCAGTATTTT.

The rearrangement links TRBV7-6 to TRBJ2-1, with a weak D call TRBD2 (6 bases). V was pared by 3 bases and J by 0 bases, with 12 bases between. Germline CDR1 reads SGHVS; CDR2 reads FNYEAQ. The CDR3 is 16 residues long. CDR3 DNA sequence: TGTGCCAGCAGCTTGGATGGGGGGAACTCCTACAATGAGCAGTTCTTC. Its translation: CASSLDGGNSYNEQFF.

The chain couples TRBV18 to TRBJ1-1; the match to TRBD1 covers 8 bases. The CDR3 spans 14 residues. The V gene's germline CDR1 is KGHSH and CDR2 LQKENI. The V and J ends lost 8 bases and 0 bases, in that order; junction bases with no gene match: 5. In nucleotides, the CDR3 is TGTGCCAGCGGGGGACAGGAGATGAACACTGAAGCTTTCTTT. The encoded protein is CASGGQEMNTEAFF.

The gene calls are TRBV18 and TRBJ2-5, with TRBD1 matching over 12 bases. Trimming took 3 bases from V and 4 from J; bases not matched to a gene: 6. The CDR3 spans 16 residues. Germline CDR1 reads KGHSH; CDR2 reads LQKENI. CDR3 DNA: TGTGCCAGCTCACCTACCGGGACAGGGGGCCGAGAGACCCAGTACTTC. Its translation: CASSPTGTGGRETQYF.

The chain employs TRBV7-9 and TRBJ2-2; D is perhaps TRBD2 (5 bases). This CDR3 has 16 residues. Germline CDR1 reads SEHNR; CDR2 reads FQNEAQ (reference sequence). V gave up 7 bases and J gave up 3 bases, with 18 bases separating them. The CDR3 loop is CASTPGKGSYTGELFF. Written as DNA, the CDR3 is TGTGCCAGCACCCCGGGAAAGGGTTCGTACACCGGGGAGCTGTTTTTT.

The chain combines TRBV9 with TRBJ2-3, with no clear D. V gave up 2 bases and J gave up 2 bases, with 9 bases separating them. Germline V CDR1 and CDR2: SGDLS, YYNGEE. The CDR3 covers 14 residues. The CDR3 nucleotides read TGTGCCAGCAGCGTTCGGTCGGACACAGATACGCAGTATTTT. Translating gives CASSVRSDTDTQYF.

The rearrangement uses TRBV6-1 and TRBJ1-2; no clear D gene. This CDR3 contains 13 residues. The V end lost 5 bases, the J end lost 2 bases, and 9 bases lay between the germline ends. From germline, CDR1 is MNHNS and CDR2 SASEGT. The CDR3 nucleotides are TGTGCCAGCAGTCAAGGAGACAACTATGGCTACACCTTC. Its translation: CASSQGDNYGYTF.